Reported below is one T cell receptor (beta chain). As yet, its antigen is unknown. The CDR3 is 11 amino acids. The V end was cut by 0 bases, the J end by 5 bases, with 0 bases between. CDR1 SEHNR and CDR2 FQNEAQ come from the germline V gene (reference sequence). The record originates from a study of vaccination and CD4 T cells after COVID-19. Study summary: Cultures acting as controls obtained a CEFX pool, an HIV-1 Nef pool, or no peptide.

With the Oncomine TCR Beta short-read assay, DNA from cultured CD4+ T cells was sequenced. Extraction of genomic DNA was performed on cultured CD4+ T cells. TCRdb reanalysed the PCR reads using MiXCR and keeps one entry per CDR3 protein. The sample lists 11,000 or so distinct CDR3 sequences; approximately 37% were seen once. This sample's treatment: roughly nine-day PBMC culture with coronavirus spike peptide pools or control peptides (ViraFEST assay). During the years 2011-2018, before the COVID-19 pandemic, the unexposed donor's CD4+ T cells were collected. Culture of two million PBMCs per well took place with approximately 9 IU/ml IL-2 and 8 to 10 ug/ml peptide pools.

The sequence came from a human donor in good health. V is TRBV7-9 and J is TRBJ2-3; D not resolved. The specimen sequenced was CD4+ T cells from blood, cultured in vitro. The CDR3 region has the DNA TGTGCCAGCAGCTTAGCAGATACGCAGTATTTT. Translation gives CASSLADTQYF.